This is a list of T cell receptor beta chains from one sample in a study of CD8 T cells in Susac syndrome. A single record per CDR3 protein comes from TCRdb applying MiXCR to the immunoSEQ multiplex PCR reads. The sample yields about 250,000 distinct CDR3 sequences, 93% seen once. Material for sequencing was CD4+ T cells from PBMCs. Every receptor here comes from a human donor with multiple sclerosis. CDR3s leave out the opening cysteine and the closing phenylalanine or tryptophan.

>TRBV6-5|TRBJ2-1
ASSTISYNEQF
>TRBV7-3|TRBJ2-2
ASRVAANTGELF
>TRBV30|TRBJ1-2
AWSSAATGRGGYT
>TRBV7-9|TRBJ2-5
ASSGGRAETQY
>TRBV28|TRBJ1-2
ASSPGTGSWGYT
>TRBV20-1|TRBJ1-2
SAPPPGTTRYT
>TRBV29-1|TRBJ2-4
SVEGYLGTRDIQY
>TRBV6-5|TRBJ1-3
ASSYGGVGPWNTIY
>TRBV20-1|TRBJ1-5
SARDLRTGKNQPQH
>TRBV23-1|TRBJ2-3
ASSQSGGVLRSTDTQY
>TRBV5-1|TRBJ1-2
ASSLTTGEGRGYT
>TRBV5-1|TRBJ1-1
ASSRLGNTEAF
>TRBV9|TRBJ1-2
ASSVGQRRDGYT
>TRBV25-1|TRBJ1-1
ASIFTPTDGNTEAF
>TRBV5-1|TRBJ1-1
ASSLEGENTEAF
>TRBV3-1|TRBJ2-1
ASSQRLAGGDEQF
>TRBV7-9|TRBJ1-1
ASSFPGGTEAF
>TRBV6-1|TRBJ1-5
ASSGRTDQPQH
>TRBV29-1|TRBJ1-2
SVDQGAFNGYT
>TRBV15|TRBJ2-1
ATSRPTSTDEQF
>TRBV24-1|TRBJ2-7
ATSDPQGFEQY
>TRBV18|TRBJ2-1
ASSPRGGKTYNEQF
>TRBV9|TRBJ2-2
ASSPLRTNTGELF
>TRBV6-1|TRBJ1-1
ASSGMTGSEAF
>TRBV24-1|TRBJ2-7
ATSDWDPGQGFHEQY
>TRBV20-1|TRBJ2-7
SATSGSSYEQY
>TRBV10-3|TRBJ2-3
ATRSRDLADTQY
>TRBV6-1|TRBJ1-2
ASSEGPSRGYT
>TRBV20-1|TRBJ2-3
SAREASGGPDTQY
>TRBV9|TRBJ2-5
ASGSGLADQETQY
>TRBV3-1|TRBJ2-7
ASSQDNRGDEQY
>TRBV7-2|TRBJ2-7
ASSPPGTYEQY
>TRBV27|TRBJ2-5
ASSRYGGETQY
>TRBV29-1|TRBJ1-2
SVVHRENYGYT
>TRBV10-3|TRBJ2-3
AINGTATPLTDTQY
>TRBV2|TRBJ1-2
ASSEGSDYGYT
>TRBV12-3/TRBV12-4|TRBJ2-3
ASSTQGLSTDTQY
>TRBV13|TRBJ1-1
ASSPPSNGNTEAF
>TRBV7-2|TRBJ1-5
ASSKTTGGDQPQH
>TRBV28|TRBJ1-5
ASSAGGVQPQH
>TRBV12-3/TRBV12-4|TRBJ2-1
ASSLVGYNEQF
>TRBV18|TRBJ1-6
ASSTLDRTPPLH
>TRBV28|TRBJ2-3
ASNPQWGTQY
>TRBV20-1|TRBJ1-2
SAPATANYGYT
>TRBV24-1|TRBJ1-2
ATSRDHYGYT
>TRBV13|TRBJ1-2
ASSFGTGHGGYT
>TRBV29-1|TRBJ2-1
SVEAPERATYNEQF
>TRBV10-3|TRBJ1-2
AISDGQDYGYT
>TRBV9|TRBJ1-1
ASSVDHRAATEAF
>TRBV7-8|TRBJ2-7
ASSPVRVGSYEQY
>TRBV18|TRBJ1-3
ASSPSLSSGNTIY
>TRBV3-1|TRBJ1-5
ASSQGDNQPQH
>TRBV4-2|TRBJ1-2
ASSRQGGSPANYGYT
>TRBV5-1|TRBJ1-1
ASSSQGVRNTEAF
>TRBV2|TRBJ1-1
ASTTSGTGGFWNTEAF
>TRBV5-4|TRBJ1-3
ASSLDSGVSGNTIY
>TRBV7-9|TRBJ1-1
ASSRTDRNTEAF